The clone carrying this TCR beta chain was counted only a few times. The antigen is undetermined. This sample is drawn from a study of T cell responses to AZD1222 COVID-19 vaccine. The data were produced by immunoSEQ multiplex PCR, yet TCRdb's version contains in-frame clones alone and is incomplete. The repertoire consists of about 150,000 clones, with over 75% occurring once and the leading ten covering roughly 3.2%. Study-level points and caveats: Spike-spanning, vaccine-associated CD4 TCRs were dominant at 160-218 and 743-854. The donor cohort was predominantly white British with a female majority, and clonal diversity may have been underestimated.

Second-dose intervals of approximately 4 or approximately 12 weeks were pooled. The receptor was derived from an adult who received the AZD1222 COVID-19 vaccine. Sequenced here: peripheral blood, sampled 28 days after the second AZD1222 dose.

This chain's CDR3 is CASSEFRDSPLHF. The CDR3 nucleotides read TGTGCCAGCAGTGAATTCAGGGATTCACCCCTCCACTTT. V usage is TRBV2 and J usage is TRBJ1-6; D perhaps matches TRBD1 (5 bases). The CDR3 spans 13 residues. Germline V gene sequence: CDR1 SNHLY, CDR2 FYNNEI. V shed 2 bases and J shed 8 bases, with 7 bases lying between them.